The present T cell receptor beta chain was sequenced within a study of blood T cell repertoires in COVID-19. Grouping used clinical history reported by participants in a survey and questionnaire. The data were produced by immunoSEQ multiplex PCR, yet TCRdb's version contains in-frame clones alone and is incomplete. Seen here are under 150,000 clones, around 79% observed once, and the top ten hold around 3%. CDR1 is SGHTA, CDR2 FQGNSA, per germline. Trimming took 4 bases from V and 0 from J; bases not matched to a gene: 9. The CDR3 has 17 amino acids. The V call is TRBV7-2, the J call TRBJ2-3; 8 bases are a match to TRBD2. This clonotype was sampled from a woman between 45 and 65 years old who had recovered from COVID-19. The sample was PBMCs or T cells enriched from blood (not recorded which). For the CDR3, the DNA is TGTGCCAGCAGCTCTAATTATCGGGGGGGTAGCACAGATACGCAGTATTTT. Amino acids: CASSSNYRGGSTDTQYF.